Detailed here is one TCR beta chain. The sample originates from a study of blood T cell repertoires in COVID-19. For the study at large: Some COVID-19 samples were acute and others convalescent; all came from the United States, Italy and Spain. From T cells, B-cell-depleted T cells, or PBMCs came the material, which was cDNA or gDNA.

Original handling: By means of reference gene primer amplification, nucleated cell counts were estimated. Only in-frame clones appear in the TCRdb table, and some are missing; sequencing was by immunoSEQ multiplex PCR. That table gives V, J and clone size, and the DNA gave D and trimming. The data show fewer than 35,000 clones, about 90% seen once. The clonotype originates from a human donor with active COVID-19. The donor label of this sample is uncertain. The sequencing input was peripheral blood.

In nucleotides, the CDR3 is TGTGCCAGCAGCTATACAGGGGACAGGCCATACGAGCAGTACTTC. This translates into CASSYTGDRPYEQYF. V is TRBV6-5 and J is TRBJ2-7; 8 bases line up with TRBD1. Germline assignment: CDR1 MNHEY and CDR2 SVGAGI. The CDR3 contains 15 residues. J lost 4 bases, V lost 6 bases, and 11 bases had no gene match.